The clone carrying this T cell receptor (beta chain) was picked up many times. This sample is drawn from a study of regulatory T cells in long-lasting Graves disease. The CDR3 extends over 13 amino acids. Per germline, CDR1 ENHRY and CDR2 SYGVKD. V was trimmed by 4 bases and J by 3 bases, leaving 10 bases between them. Libraries of TCR beta came from iRepertoire HTBI primers plus Arm-PCR of CDR3 regions. TCRdb re-called the multiplex PCR reads with MiXCR, one entry per CDR3 protein. Here the sample spans 390,000 or so distinct CDR3 sequences, approximately 12% being singletons. Indicated time point: newly diagnosed GD, antithyroid drugs for less than 3 months. Extracted RNA from PBMCs served as the source of the TCR library. The same specimen was also included in a second study, on T cells in Graves' hyperthyroidism and ophthalmopathy.

The source material was peripheral blood mononuclear cells (PBMCs), sampled at new diagnosis, from a patient treated with antithyroid drugs. The receptor comes from a woman between 18 and 29 years old with Graves disease. This rearrangement joins TRBV10-3 to TRBJ2-7, with TRBD2 as a possible D gene (5 bases). The CDR3: CAISAEGSYEQYV. The CDR3 nucleotides read TGTGCCATCAGTGCAGAGGGCAGCTACGAGCAGTACGTC.